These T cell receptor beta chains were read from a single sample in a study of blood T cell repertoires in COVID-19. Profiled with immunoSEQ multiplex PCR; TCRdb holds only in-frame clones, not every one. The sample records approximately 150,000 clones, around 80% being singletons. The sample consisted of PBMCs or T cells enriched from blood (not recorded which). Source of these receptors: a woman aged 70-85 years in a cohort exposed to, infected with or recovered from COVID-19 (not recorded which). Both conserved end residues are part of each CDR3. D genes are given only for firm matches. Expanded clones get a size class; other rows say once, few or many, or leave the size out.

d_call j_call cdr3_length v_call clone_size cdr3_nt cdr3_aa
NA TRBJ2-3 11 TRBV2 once TGTGCCAGCAGGGAGGGCCATCCGCAGTATTTT CASREGHPQYF
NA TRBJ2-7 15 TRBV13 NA TGTGCCAGCAGCTTAGGCCGGCGGGGTACCTACGAGCAGTACTTC CASSLGRRGTYEQYF
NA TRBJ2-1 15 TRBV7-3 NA TGTGCCAGCAGCGGGGCAGGGCAATCCTACAATGAGCAGTTCTTC CASSGAGQSYNEQFF
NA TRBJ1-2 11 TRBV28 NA TGTGCCAGCAGTAACAGTCAGGGCTACACCTTC CASSNSQGYTF
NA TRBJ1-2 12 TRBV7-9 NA TGTGCCAGCAGCTTAGTAGGGGCGGGCTACACCTTC CASSLVGAGYTF
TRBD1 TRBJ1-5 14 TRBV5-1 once TGCGCCAGCAGCTTGGATGGACAGGATCAGCCCCAGCATTTT CASSLDGQDQPQHF
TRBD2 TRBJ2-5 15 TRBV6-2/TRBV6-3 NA TGTGCCAGCAGGCCTCTAGCGGGACGGGGGGAGACCCAGTACTTC CASRPLAGRGETQYF
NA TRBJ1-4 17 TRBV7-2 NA TGTGCCAGCAGCTACCCCAGGGGACAAAGAGCTAATGAAAAACTGTTTTTT CASSYPRGQRANEKLFF
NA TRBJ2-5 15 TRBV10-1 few TGCGCCAGCAGTTCGGGCAGGGGAGTAAGAGAGACCCAGTACTTC CASSSGRGVRETQYF
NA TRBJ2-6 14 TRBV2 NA TGTGCCAGCAGTCCTATAGCTGGGGCCAACGTCCTGACTTTC CASSPIAGANVLTF
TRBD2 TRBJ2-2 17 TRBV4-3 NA TGCGCCAGCAGCCAAGTTGGGGGGGGAGCGAGAATTCGGGAGCTGTTTTTT CASSQVGGGARIRELFF
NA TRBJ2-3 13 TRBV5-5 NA TGTGCCAGCAGCTTGGGTGCGGCAGATACGCAGTATTTT CASSLGAADTQYF
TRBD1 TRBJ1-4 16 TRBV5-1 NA TGCGCCAGCAGCTCCGCAGGGGGCACGACTAATGAAAAACTGTTTTTT CASSSAGGTTNEKLFF
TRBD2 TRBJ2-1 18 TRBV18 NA TGTGCCAGCTCACGTGTCCTCAATAGCGGGGAGGACAACAATGAGCAGTTCTTC CASSRVLNSGEDNNEQFF
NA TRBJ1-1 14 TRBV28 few TGTGCCAGCAGACCTTTTGGGGCCTACACTGAAGCTTTCTTT CASRPFGAYTEAFF
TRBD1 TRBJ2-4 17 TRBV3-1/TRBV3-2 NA TGTGCCAGCAGCCACCGTGGACAGGGGGCGTCCACAAACATTCAGTACTTC CASSHRGQGASTNIQYF
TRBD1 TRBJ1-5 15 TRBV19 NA TGTGCCAGTAAAGGGGGCAGAGGCACCAATCAGCCCCAGCATTTT CASKGGRGTNQPQHF
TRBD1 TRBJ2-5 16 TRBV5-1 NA TGCGCCAGCAGCTTGGCCGGGACAGGGGGCGGCGAGACCCAGTACTTC CASSLAGTGGGETQYF